This TCR beta chain comes out of a study of CD8+CD57+ T cells in acquired aplastic anemia. Study overall: Each DNA sample taken from sorted CD4+ and CD8+ cells came to about 3 ug on average. Study-wide points: Patients and healthy controls showed no significant CD8+ Simpson's diversity difference.

Of note for this clonotype: Its antigen is undetermined.

Whoever was chosen for sequencing had shown CD8+CD57+ cell expansion by flow cytometry. Genomic DNA, serving as template, underwent TCR beta VDJ and CDR3 profiling. TCRdb re-derived calls from the reads in MiXCR, one entry per CDR3 protein. The sample lists approximately 300,000 distinct CDR3 sequences, about 50% occurring once. The CDR3 loop spans 15 amino acids. V gave up 5 bases and J gave up 5 bases; unmatched junction bases: 11. Germline V gives CDR1 SEHNR, CDR2 FQNEAQ (reference sequence). V is TRBV7-9 and J is TRBJ2-5; 7 nucleotides agree with TRBD1. The sequenced sample consisted of sorted CD4+, CD8+, or CD8+CD57+ T cells (not recorded which) from PBMCs. This TCR derives from a human donor with aplastic anemia. The chain's CDR3 is CASSPHATGVETQYF. As DNA, the CDR3 is TGTGCCAGCAGCCCCCACGCTACAGGGGTCGAGACCCAGTACTTC.